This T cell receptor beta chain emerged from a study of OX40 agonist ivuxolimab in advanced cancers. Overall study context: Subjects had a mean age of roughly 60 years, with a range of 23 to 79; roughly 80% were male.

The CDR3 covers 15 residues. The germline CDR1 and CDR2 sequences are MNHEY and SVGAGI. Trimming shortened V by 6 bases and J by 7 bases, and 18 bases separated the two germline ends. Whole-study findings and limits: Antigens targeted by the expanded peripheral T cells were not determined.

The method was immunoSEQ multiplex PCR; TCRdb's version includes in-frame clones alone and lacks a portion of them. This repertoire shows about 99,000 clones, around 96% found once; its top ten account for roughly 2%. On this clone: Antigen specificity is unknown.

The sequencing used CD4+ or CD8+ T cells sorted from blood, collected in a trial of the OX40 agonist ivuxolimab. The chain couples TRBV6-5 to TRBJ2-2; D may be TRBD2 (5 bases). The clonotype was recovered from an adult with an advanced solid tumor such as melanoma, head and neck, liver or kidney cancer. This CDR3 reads CASSLNPAAGGELFF. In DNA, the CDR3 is TGTGCCAGCAGCCTTAACCCGGCCGCGGGCGGGGAGCTGTTTTTT.